The 17 T cell receptor beta chains given below trace back to one sample, sequenced in a study of control samples from healthy donors and cancer patients (dated by TCRdb to the early 2020s). Library method: the immunoSEQ multiplex PCR assay. TCRdb re-hosts the immuneACCESS table, in-frame sequences only. Its copies lack some clones; in the studies checked, an unresolved V gene accounts for under half of them, and the cause for the rest is not known. The sample table contains 70,000 to 85,000 clones; only one count was recorded for roughly 89% of them. Jointly, the top ten make up around 17% of the sample. Sample: blood. These receptors were collected from a man in his fifties or sixties in good health.

The J gene is TRBJ2-7, the V gene TRBV25-1; D is uncertain. CDR3 length: 11 amino acids. The germline V gene encodes CDR1 MGHDK and CDR2 SYGVNS. Trimming removed 3 bases from V and 4 bases from J, with 4 bases in between. The CDR3 loop reads CASSDSYEQYF. The DNA for the CDR3 is TGTGCCAGCAGTGATAGTTACGAGCAGTACTTC.

V usage is TRBV19 and J usage is TRBJ1-1; 9 bases are a match to TRBD1. The CDR3 covers 15 residues. CDR1 and CDR2 (germline): LNHDA, SQIVND (reference sequence). J gave up 8 bases and V 5 bases, and 12 bases lay outside the gene matches. Here the CDR3 reads CASSPLPGQGTEAFF. In nucleotides, the CDR3 is TGTGCCAGTAGTCCTCTGCCGGGACAGGGTACAGAAGCTTTCTTT.

The V and J genes are TRBV10-3 and TRBJ2-3, with TRBD2 matching 8 bases. This CDR3 is 11 amino acids long. Germline V gives CDR1 ENHRY, CDR2 SYGVKD. V shed 9 bases, J shed 6 bases, and the junction held 2 bases outside the gene matches. In DNA, the CDR3 is TGTGCCATAGGACTAGCCGATACGCAGTATTTT. Translation: CAIGLADTQYF.

By its share, this clone is medium-sized. The chain links TRBV6-5 to TRBJ1-1; no clear D gene. The CDR3 runs 15 residues. V lost 2 bases and J 0 bases, leaving 10 bases between the germline ends. The germline V gene has CDR1 MNHEY and CDR2 SVGAGI. This CDR3 is CASSYGSGLNTEAFF. The CDR3 bases are TGTGCCAGCAGTTACGGTAGCGGGCTGAACACTGAAGCTTTCTTT.

The gene calls are TRBV6-1 and TRBJ1-5; D is perhaps TRBD1 (6 bases). V was cut by 2 bases and J by 4 bases, with 15 bases left in between. Germline V CDR1 and CDR2: MNHNS, SASEGT. This CDR3 region has 16 residues. In nucleotides, the CDR3 is TGTGCCAGCAGTGAAATAGGGGGGACAACAAATCAGCCCCAGCATTTT. Residues: CASSEIGGTTNQPQHF.

V gene TRBV10-2 combines with J gene TRBJ1-5; D gene ambiguous. Trimming removed 0 bases from V and 9 bases from J, with 3 bases in between. The CDR3 extends over 11 amino acids. Germline V gene lookup returns CDR1 WSHSY and CDR2 SAAADI. CDR3 DNA: TGCGCCAGCAGTGAGTCTGGGCCCCAGCATTTT. Translated: CASSESGPQHF.

J is TRBJ1-5 and V is TRBV19; the match to TRBD1 covers 7 bases. There are 13 residues in the CDR3. The germline gives CDR1 LNHDA, CDR2 SQIVND (reference sequence). Trimming removed 11 bases from V and 5 bases from J; junction bases left unmatched: 9. The CDR3 sequence is CASLDRDHQPQHF. CDR3 DNA sequence: TGTGCCTCACTCGACAGGGATCATCAGCCCCAGCATTTT.

The genes are TRBV25-1 and TRBJ1-1; D uncertain. This CDR3 has 13 amino acids. CDR1 and CDR2 (germline): MGHDK, SYGVNS. Between the trimmed V and J ends, which lost 6 bases and 3 bases, there was a span of 11 bases. The CDR3 sequence: CASSVDPDTEAFF. CDR3 nucleotide sequence: TGTGCCAGCAGCGTAGACCCTGACACTGAAGCTTTCTTT.

The chain links TRBV19 to TRBJ1-5, with D perhaps matching TRBD1 (6 bases). This CDR3 spans 14 amino acids. The ends were cut back, 6 bases at V and 4 bases at J, with 13 bases in the middle. From germline, CDR1 is LNHDA and CDR2 SQIVND (reference sequence). The CDR3 protein is CASRTGQGNQPQHF. As DNA, the CDR3 is TGTGCCAGTAGAACAGGGCAAGGAAATCAGCCCCAGCATTTT.

In DNA form, the CDR3 reads TGTGCCACCAGCAGAGATACGGGGAGGGATCAGCCCCAGCATTTT. Its translation: CATSRDTGRDQPQHF. The chain couples TRBV15 to TRBJ1-5; D ambiguous. This CDR3 spans 15 amino acids. Germline assignment: CDR1 LNHNV and CDR2 YYDKDF (reference sequence). Trimming cost V 0 bases and J 5 bases, with 11 bases left between them.

This chain uses TRBV2 with TRBJ1-1; maybe TRBD1 (5 bases). CDR1 and CDR2 (germline): SNHLY, FYNNEI. This CDR3 has 16 residues. V shed 6 bases and J shed 0 bases, with 17 bases lying between them. The CDR3 protein is CASRLGGGHMNTEAFF. The CDR3 bases are TGTGCCAGCAGACTCGGGGGAGGCCACATGAACACTGAAGCTTTCTTT.

This chain connects TRBV7-2 to TRBJ1-1; TRBD1 might be the D (6 bases). The CDR3 consists of 12 residues. V was cut by 4 bases and J by 6 bases, with 9 bases left in between. The germline V gene has CDR1 SGHTA and CDR2 FQGNSA. CDR3 region: CASSSQGSEAFF. CDR3 sequence (DNA): TGTGCCAGCAGCTCTCAGGGGTCTGAAGCTTTCTTT.

The rearrangement links TRBV18 to TRBJ2-2, with D possibly being TRBD1 (6 bases). Germline V lookup: CDR1 KGHSH, CDR2 LQKENI. V was pared by 4 bases and J by 5 bases, with 8 bases between. The CDR3 extends over 13 amino acids. The CDR3 coding sequence is TGTGCCAGCTCACTACAGGGAACCGGGGAGCTGTTTTTT. This translates into CASSLQGTGELFF.

The chain employs TRBV6-2 or TRBV6-3 and TRBJ2-7; maybe TRBD1 (5 bases). Trimming left V 3 bases short and J 3 bases short, with 12 bases between. The CDR3 is made up of 14 amino acids. Germline values: CDR1 MNHEY, CDR2 SVGEGT. The CDR3 spells CASSYGGANYEQYF. In nucleotides, the CDR3 is TGTGCCAGCAGTTATGGTGGGGCCAACTACGAGCAGTACTTC.

The chain employs TRBV5-8 and TRBJ1-5, with a tentative D call TRBD1 (5 bases). V was trimmed by 0 bases and J by 9 bases, leaving 10 bases between them. This CDR3 has 13 residues. Per the germline V gene, CDR1 is SGHTS and CDR2 is YDEGEE. The CDR3 region is CASSLVAQGPQHF. Here the CDR3 DNA reads TGTGCCAGCAGCTTGGTGGCCCAGGGGCCCCAGCATTTT.

The CDR3 reads CATSATQGGSGTQYF. Written as DNA, the CDR3 is TGTGCCACCAGTGCGACCCAAGGAGGGTCAGGGACCCAGTACTTC. This chain connects TRBV24-1 to TRBJ2-5; a possible D gene is TRBD2 (6 bases). V lost 5 bases and J 7 bases, leaving 19 bases between the germline ends. Germline-derived CDR1 and CDR2 are KGHDR and SFDVKD. The CDR3 is 15 amino acids.

This chain joins TRBV3-1 (or the pseudogene TRBV3-2) and TRBJ1-1; 7 nucleotides line up with TRBD1. This CDR3 has 14 amino acids. With 4 bases clipped from V and 8 bases from J, the junction kept 10 bases outside the gene matches. Germline-derived CDR1 and CDR2 are LGHDT and YNNKEL (reference sequence). The DNA of the CDR3 is TGTGCCAGCAGCCCCCTGGAGGGGGCTGTGGAAGCTTTCTTT. Encoded protein: CASSPLEGAVEAFF.